The T cell receptor (beta chain) described here comes from a study of preoperative IRX-2 immunotherapy in early breast cancer. Produced via immunoSEQ multiplex PCR; TCRdb's table is partial and in-frame only. The profile shows more than 10,000 clones, approximately 91% of them singletons. Germline V gene sequence: CDR1 SGDLS, CDR2 YYNGEE. The CDR3 has 17 residues. V shed 4 bases and J 0 bases; nucleotides not matched to a gene: 7. The sample's treatment: preoperative locoregional IRX-2 cytokine immunotherapy. Preoperative locoregional IRX-2 cytokine immunotherapy was tested in the phase Ib source study.

V usage is TRBV9 and J usage is TRBJ2-6; TRBD1 aligns across 7 bases. This material was acquired from a patient treated with IRX-2 immunotherapy. The origin of this receptor is a human donor with breast cancer. The CDR3 nucleotides read TGTGCCAGCAGCCCTGGACAGGTCCCCTCTGGGGCCAACGTCCTGACTTTC. Translation gives CASSPGQVPSGANVLTF.